This entry lists 29 T cell receptor beta chains sequenced from one sample in a study of T cell responses to AZD1222 COVID-19 vaccine. Generated by immunoSEQ multiplex PCR, the TCRdb table keeps only in-frame clones and is missing some. The top ten hold less than 5.5% of the sample, which has about 81,000 clones, 90% seen once. The specimen comprised peripheral blood, sampled 28 days after the second AZD1222 dose. The source is an adult who received the AZD1222 COVID-19 vaccine.

V is TRBV29-1 and J is TRBJ1-5, with 8 bases fitting TRBD1. Germline V gene lookup returns CDR1 SQVTM and CDR2 ANQGSEA. This CDR3 contains 15 residues. The V segment lost 6 bases and the J segment 4 bases; nucleotides outside the gene matches: 11. The CDR3, as DNA: TGCAGCGTAAAAGAGGCAGGGGGCTTTAATCAGCCCCAGCATTTT. It is translated as CSVKEAGGFNQPQHF. Based on the CDR3 plus reference TRBV29-1 and TRBJ1-5, the full variable domain is SAVISQKPSRDICQRGTSLTIQCQVDSQVTMMFWYRQQPGQSLTLIATANQGSEATYESGFVIDKFPISRPNLTFSTLTVSNMSPEDSSIYLCSVKEAGGFNQPQHFGDGTRLSIL.

This clone has a single count. This rearrangement joins TRBV28 to TRBJ2-7; D might be TRBD1 (5 bases). Trimming shortened V by 7 bases and J by 0 bases, and 34 bases separated the two germline ends. Germline V gene data show CDR1 as MDHEN and CDR2 as SYDVKM. CDR3 size: 21 residues. CDR3 coding DNA: TGTGCCAGCACTGTCCTACCTTTTGCTTTTTTCTTCGACAGTCCCTCCTACGAGCAGTACTTC. Translating it yields CASTVLPFAFFFDSPSYEQYF.

This rearrangement joins TRBV7-2 to TRBJ2-3; D is ambiguous. The length of the CDR3 is 15 residues. From germline, CDR1 is SGHTA and CDR2 FQGNSA. V was pared by 6 bases and J by 5 bases, with 18 bases between. The CDR3 nucleotides are TGTGCCAGCAGGTCCGGGCCTCTGGGTGGAGATACGCAGTATTTT. This translates into CASRSGPLGGDTQYF.

The gene calls are TRBV7-2 and TRBJ1-4, with 7 bases identical to TRBD1. The CDR3 spans 16 residues. The V gene end was trimmed by 5 bases and the J gene end by 4 bases; junction bases not matched to a gene: 10. CDR1 and CDR2 (germline): SGHTA, FQGNSA. This chain's CDR3 is CASSPRRTGFNEKLFF. The CDR3 nucleotides are TGTGCCAGCAGCCCCCGCAGGACAGGCTTTAATGAAAAACTGTTTTTT.

This clone was found a few times. The identical CDR3 is also encoded by other nucleotide sequences in the sample. The chain links TRBV3-1 (or the pseudogene TRBV3-2) to TRBJ2-5; 14 bases agree with TRBD2. The CDR3 contains 16 residues. Germline V gene sequence: CDR1 LGHDT, CDR2 YNNKEL (reference sequence). V lost 1 base, J lost 4 bases, and 2 bases stayed unmatched. The CDR3 DNA sequence: TGTGCCAGCAGCCAAGGACTAGCGGGGGGGCGAGAGACCCAGTACTTC. It specifies CASSQGLAGGRETQYF.

The CDR3 DNA reads as TGTGCCAGCTCGGCCGCGGCAGAGACCCAGTACTTC. This gives the protein CASSAAAETQYF. This sequence joins TRBV18 and TRBJ2-5, with D hard to call. Trimming pared 6 bases from V and 4 bases from J, leaving 9 bases between. Per germline, CDR1 KGHSH and CDR2 LQKENI. The CDR3 extends over 12 amino acids. Looking up the rest from reference TRBV18 and TRBJ2-5 gives the full variable domain: NAGVMQNPRHLVRRRGQEARLRCSPMKGHSHVYWYRQLPEEGLKFMVYLQKENIIDESGMPKERFSAEFPKEGPSILRIQQVVRGDSAAYFCASSAAAETQYFGPGTRLLVL.

The V and J genes are TRBV28 and TRBJ1-3, with no clear D. The V end was cut by 7 bases, the J end by 4 bases, with 8 bases between. CDR3 length: 12 amino acids. From germline, CDR1 is MDHEN and CDR2 SYDVKM. CDR3 DNA sequence: TGTGCCAGCAATCAAAAGGGAAACACCATATATTTT. This translates into CASNQKGNTIYF.

This chain links TRBV6-5 with TRBJ1-1; D might be TRBD1 (5 bases). CDR1 and CDR2 from the germline V gene are MNHEY and SVGAGI. The CDR3 sequence is 13 residues long. V was trimmed by 6 bases and J by 1 base, leaving 9 bases between them. Written as DNA, the CDR3 is TGTGCCAGCAGGTGGCAGGGGAACACTGAAGCTTTCTTT. Encoded protein: CASRWQGNTEAFF.

V usage is TRBV7-9 and J usage is TRBJ2-7; 9 nucleotides line up with TRBD1. The V gene's germline CDR1 is SEHNR and CDR2 FQNEAQ (reference sequence). The CDR3 runs to 16 residues. Trimming cost V 2 bases and J 5 bases; bases outside gene matches: 10. The CDR3 spells CASSLSGQGLVDEQYF. The CDR3 DNA follows: TGTGCCAGCAGCTTATCAGGACAGGGGCTCGTGGACGAGCAGTACTTC.

The V gene is TRBV11-2, the J gene TRBJ2-5; D uncertain. Trimming cost V 5 bases and J 1 base, with 11 bases left between them. The CDR3 extends over 14 amino acids. Germline CDR1 reads SGHAT; CDR2 reads FQNNGV. CDR3 bases: TGTGCCAGCAGCCCGGTTGGGCCCCAAGAGACCCAGTACTTC. This translates into CASSPVGPQETQYF.

The V and J genes are TRBV28 and TRBJ1-2; D is unclear. From germline, CDR1 is MDHEN and CDR2 SYDVKM. Trimming shortened V by 5 bases and J by 8 bases, and 18 bases separated the two germline ends. There are 14 residues in the CDR3. The CDR3 nucleotides read TGTGCCAGCAGTATAAGACACAACCAAAAGGGCTACACCTTC. Amino acids: CASSIRHNQKGYTF.

The chain recombines TRBV24-1 with TRBJ1-4; D perhaps matches TRBD1 (5 bases). The length of the CDR3 is 16 residues. With 6 bases removed from V and 7 bases from J, the gap between germline ends came to 20 bases. Germline assignment: CDR1 KGHDR and CDR2 SFDVKD. The CDR3 DNA is TGTGCCACCAGTCCCCTCCCATCAGGGTTGGGTGAAAAACTGTTTTTT. It yields the protein CATSPLPSGLGEKLFF.

This clone is a singleton in its sample. The gene calls are TRBV5-4 and TRBJ1-2, with a weak D call TRBD1 (5 bases). CDR1 and CDR2 (germline): SGHNT, YYREEE (reference sequence). This CDR3 is 14 amino acids long. Trimming removed 2 bases at V and 4 bases at J, with 12 bases between. The CDR3 is CASSFEGLGYGYTF. The CDR3 nucleotides are TGTGCCAGCAGCTTCGAGGGGTTGGGCTATGGCTACACCTTC.

The chain joins TRBV18 to TRBJ2-2; possible D gene TRBD2, 7 bases. Trimming took 6 bases from V and 6 from J, leaving 17 bases between them. The CDR3 is 15 amino acids. Germline V gives CDR1 KGHSH, CDR2 LQKENI. CDR3 in DNA: TGTGCCAGCTCCCCTATGGGGGGGCCGCCCGGGGAGCTGTTTTTT. It is translated as CASSPMGGPPGELFF. Full variable domain (remainder filled in from reference TRBV18 and TRBJ2-2): NAGVMQNPRHLVRRRGQEARLRCSPMKGHSHVYWYRQLPEEGLKFMVYLQKENIIDESGMPKERFSAEFPKEGPSILRIQQVVRGDSAAYFCASSPMGGPPGELFFGEGSRLTVL.

The chain employs TRBV2 and TRBJ2-3; no clear D. Germline lookup yields CDR1 SNHLY and CDR2 FYNNEI. The CDR3 runs to 12 residues. The germline V and J ends were trimmed by 8 bases and 3 bases, with 9 bases remaining between them. Here the CDR3 DNA reads TGTGCCAGCGGCCGGCGGACAGATACGCAGTATTTT. Translation gives CASGRRTDTQYF. The full variable domain, rest sourced from reference TRBV2 and TRBJ2-3, is EPEVTQTPSHQVTQMGQEVILRCVPISNHLYFYWYRQILGQKVEFLVSFYNNEISEKSEIFDDQFSVERPDGSNFTLKIRSTKLEDSAMYFCASGRRTDTQYFGPGTRLTVL.

This chain uses TRBV5-1 with TRBJ1-2; 8 bases are shared with TRBD1. The CDR3 contains 14 residues. The germline gives CDR1 SGHRS, CDR2 YFSETQ. V lost 4 bases, J lost 5 bases, and 7 bases stayed unmatched. CDR3 sequence reads: CASSPGGAKYGYTF. CDR3 nucleotides: TGCGCCAGCAGCCCAGGGGGCGCAAAGTATGGCTACACCTTC. The full variable domain, rest sourced from reference TRBV5-1 and TRBJ1-2, is KAGVTQTPRYLIKTRGQQVTLSCSPISGHRSVSWYQQTPGQGLQFLFEYFSETQRNKGNFPGRFSGRQFSNSRSEMNVSTLELGDSALYLCASSPGGAKYGYTFGSGTRLTVV.

The chain joins TRBV27 to TRBJ1-2; D is ambiguous. V lost 0 bases, J lost 0 bases, and 11 bases lay in between. This CDR3 is built from 16 residues. CDR1 is MNHEY and CDR2 is SMNVEV in the germline V gene (reference sequence). The CDR3 here is CASSLSAGYPNYGYTF. In DNA, the CDR3 is TGTGCCAGCAGTTTATCAGCGGGGTACCCTAACTATGGCTACACCTTC.

The chain uses TRBV19 and TRBJ2-7, with 7 bases aligning to TRBD1. The junction had 11 bases not matched to a gene; V was cut back by 7 bases and J by 5 bases. Germline V gene lookup returns CDR1 LNHDA and CDR2 SQIVND (reference sequence). The length of the CDR3 is 14 residues. The CDR3 DNA reads TGTGCCAGTACCATGGGGACAGCCACCGACGAGCAGTACTTC. It is translated as CASTMGTATDEQYF.

This chain links TRBV10-3 with TRBJ1-4, with 7 bases aligning to TRBD1. This CDR3 has 13 amino acids. From germline, CDR1 is ENHRY and CDR2 SYGVKD. J was trimmed by 8 bases and V by 8 bases; bases with no gene match: 8. The CDR3 here is CAIQGGAGEKLFF. The CDR3 nucleotides are TGTGCCATCCAGGGGGGGGCTGGGGAAAAACTGTTTTTT.

The rearrangement links TRBV11-2 to TRBJ2-3; the match to TRBD2 covers 11 bases. J gave up 3 bases and V 4 bases, and 6 bases lay outside the gene matches. CDR3 length equals 16 residues. The germline V gene has CDR1 SGHAT and CDR2 FQNNGV. DNA for the CDR3: TGTGCCAGCAGCTCCCGACTAGCGGGGCAAACAGATACGCAGTATTTT. Translating gives CASSSRLAGQTDTQYF.

V usage is TRBV5-1 and J usage is TRBJ1-2, with D maybe TRBD1 (6 bases). The germline CDR1 and CDR2 sequences are SGHRS and YFSETQ. The CDR3 totals 14 residues. The V end was cut by 2 bases, the J end by 6 bases, with 14 bases between. The CDR3 region is CASSFQQGEDGYTF. The CDR3 region has the DNA TGCGCCAGCAGCTTCCAACAGGGAGAGGATGGCTACACCTTC.

This CDR3 is CASSYPTASAEAFF. Written as DNA, the CDR3 is TGTGCCAGCAGCTACCCGACAGCGAGCGCTGAAGCTTTCTTT. J is TRBJ1-1 and V is TRBV5-8; possibly TRBD1 for D (5 bases). The germline CDR1 and CDR2 sequences are SGHTS and YDEGEE. The CDR3 is 14 residues long. V lost 3 bases to trimming and J lost 6 bases, with 15 bases between them.

The V gene is TRBV5-1, the J gene TRBJ1-1; no definite D call. Germline CDR1 and CDR2: SGHRS and YFSETQ. This CDR3 has 16 residues. V was shortened by 4 bases and J by 3 bases, with 19 bases between the two germline ends. The CDR3 loop is CASSPLARGKDTEAFF. CDR3 bases: TGCGCCAGCAGCCCTCTCGCGCGGGGAAAGGACACTGAAGCTTTCTTT. Full variable domain (rest looked up from reference TRBV5-1 and TRBJ1-1): KAGVTQTPRYLIKTRGQQVTLSCSPISGHRSVSWYQQTPGQGLQFLFEYFSETQRNKGNFPGRFSGRQFSNSRSEMNVSTLELGDSALYLCASSPLARGKDTEAFFGQGTRLTVV.

The J gene is TRBJ1-6, the V gene TRBV19; TRBD1 agrees at 9 bases. CDR1 LNHDA and CDR2 SQIVND come from the germline V gene (reference sequence). The CDR3 consists of 16 residues. The ends lost 6 bases at V and 10 bases at J; junction bases unmatched: 13. CDR3 sequence reads: CASSLSGTGLLSPLHF. The CDR3 DNA is TGTGCCAGTAGCCTGAGCGGGACAGGGCTTCTGTCACCCCTCCACTTT.

Only a few counts were recorded for this clone. V usage is TRBV28 and J usage is TRBJ2-7; no clear D gene. With 9 bases removed from V and 2 bases from J, the gap between germline ends came to 5 bases. The CDR3 has 10 amino acids. In germline, CDR1 is MDHEN, CDR2 SYDVKM. CDR3 in DNA: TGTGCCAGGAATCCCTACGAGCAGTACTTC. Amino acids: CARNPYEQYF.

The V and J genes are TRBV27 and TRBJ2-7, with TRBD1 matching over 8 bases. Germline V gene sequence: CDR1 MNHEY, CDR2 SMNVEV (reference sequence). The CDR3 contains 14 residues. V lost 5 bases and J lost 3; bases outside the gene matches: 6. CDR3 DNA: TGTGCCAGCAGTCGCGGACAGGGAGTCTACGAGCAGTACTTC. Translation: CASSRGQGVYEQYF.

This clone was observed a handful of times. This sequence joins TRBV29-1 and TRBJ1-2; no clear D gene. The V end was cut by 4 bases, the J end by 4 bases, with 10 bases between. Germline assignment: CDR1 SQVTM and CDR2 ANQGSEA. The CDR3 spans 12 residues. The CDR3 spells CSVASETYGYTF. The DNA for the CDR3 is TGCAGCGTTGCGTCCGAAACCTATGGCTACACCTTC.

The V call is TRBV28, the J call TRBJ2-6, with D maybe TRBD1 (5 bases). This CDR3 is 16 amino acids long. Looked up from germline, CDR1 is MDHEN and CDR2 is SYDVKM. V was cut by 6 bases and J by 2 bases, with 14 bases left in between. The CDR3 nucleotides are TGTGCCAGCAGGGGCGCAGGGTTCCCTGGGGCCAACGTCCTGACTTTC. Its translation is CASRGAGFPGANVLTF.

This clone was counted once. V and J are TRBV7-8 and TRBJ1-2; 7 bases agree with TRBD1. Losses at the gene ends were 2 bases for V and 0 bases for J; bases not matched to a gene: 3. This CDR3 has 15 residues. The germline CDR1 and CDR2 sequences are SGHVS and FQNEAQ. The CDR3 loop is CASSLMTGSNYGYTF. The CDR3 DNA reads TGTGCCAGCAGCTTAATGACAGGGTCTAACTATGGCTACACCTTC.